This TCR beta chain was sequenced in a study of blood T cell repertoires in COVID-19. Generated by immunoSEQ multiplex PCR, the TCRdb table keeps only in-frame clones and is missing some. The sample lists a few hundred thousand clones; approximately 92% were seen once. The CDR3 contains 16 residues. CDR1 is SGHAT, CDR2 FQNNGV, per germline. Trimming stripped 4 bases from V and 0 bases from J, with 12 bases between. V usage is TRBV11-2 and J usage is TRBJ1-4; a possible D gene is TRBD1 (6 bases). Material: peripheral blood. The source is a person aged 18-29 years with COVID-19, enrolled during active disease. Here the CDR3 reads CASSSSGHTTNEKLFF. DNA of the CDR3: TGTGCCAGCAGCTCGTCGGGACATACAACTAATGAAAAACTGTTTTTT. Full variable domain (missing parts from reference TRBV11-2 and TRBJ1-4): EAGVAQSPRYKIIEKRQSVAFWCNPISGHATLYWYQQILGQGPKLLIQFQNNGVVDDSQLPKDRFSAERLKGVDSTLKIQPAKLEDSAVYLCASSSSGHTTNEKLFFGSGTQLSVL.